The entry that follows covers one T cell receptor beta chain sequence. Antigen: not known. Deep was the level at which the assay was run. TCRdb's table, derived via immunoSEQ multiplex PCR, lists solely in-frame clones and lacks some. The table has around 1,100,000 clones, approximately 75% seen once. This specimen comes from a study of shared clonotypes between healthy human individuals. Whole-study context: Per-donor plates numbered three CD4 naive, three CD4 memory, two CD8 naive and one CD8 memory.

Overall study findings and caveats: Several donors had approximately 4.6% of their naive CD4 clonotypes in common.

Sample: memory CD4+ T cells from PBMCs. Sample subset: CD45RA-negative fraction. This clonotype originated in a man aged 18 to 30 in good health. Some clones in this sample may be carry-over from other donors' samples.

CDR3 amino acids: CASRATGDYGYTF. For the CDR3, the DNA is TGTGCCAGCAGAGCTACAGGGGACTATGGCTACACCTTC. This chain connects TRBV6-5 to TRBJ1-2, with 7 bases lining up with TRBD1. The germline CDR1 and CDR2 sequences are MNHEY and SVGAGI. Unmatched junction bases numbered 4, after V lost 6 bases and J lost 3 bases. The CDR3 consists of 13 residues.